This is a list of T cell receptor beta chains from one sample in a study of T cell responses to AZD1222 COVID-19 vaccine. The repertoire was sequenced with immunoSEQ multiplex PCR; TCRdb's copy has only in-frame clones and lacks some. The repertoire holds roughly 66,000 clones, with around nine tenths as singletons. This specimen consisted of peripheral blood, obtained 28 days after the second dose of the MenACWY control vaccine. The source is an adult who received the MenACWY meningococcal vaccine as a control. Each CDR3 is given with its conserved first and last residue. The D gene is left open where the match is weak. The size entry is marked missing in some rows and otherwise reads once, few, many or a size class.

clone size,J gene,D gene,V gene,CDR3 protein,CDR3 DNA
NA,TRBJ2-2,TRBD1,TRBV4-2,CASSQEGDRGTGELFF,TGTGCCAGCAGCCAAGAAGGGGACAGGGGAACCGGGGAGCTGTTTTTT
once,TRBJ2-1,TRBD2,TRBV6-5,CASRPSGGAGYEQFF,TGTGCCAGCAGGCCTAGCGGGGGGGCAGGATATGAGCAGTTCTTC
NA,TRBJ2-2,TRBD1,TRBV14,CASSPQGAIGELFF,TGTGCCAGCAGCCCACAGGGGGCAATCGGGGAGCTGTTTTTT
once,TRBJ2-2,NA,TRBV25-1,CASSDRVAGELFF,TGTGCCAGCAGTGACAGGGTAGCCGGGGAGCTGTTTTTT
NA,TRBJ1-2,NA,TRBV3-1/TRBV3-2,CASSQGPYIAYGYTF,TGTGCCAGCAGCCAAGGTCCTTACATAGCCTATGGCTACACCTTC
NA,TRBJ2-7,TRBD1,TRBV28,CASSLPGTGDHEQYF,TGTGCCAGCAGTTTACCCGGGACAGGGGACCACGAGCAGTACTTC
NA,TRBJ2-5,NA,TRBV2,CASSTQTVFQETQYF,TGTGCCAGCAGTACTCAGACTGTCTTTCAAGAGACCCAGTACTTC
NA,TRBJ2-1,NA,TRBV12-3/TRBV12-4,CASSLANEQFF,TGTGCCAGCAGTTTAGCCAATGAGCAGTTCTTC
NA,TRBJ1-2,TRBD1,TRBV29-1,CSSGQDNYGYTF,TGCAGCTCAGGACAGGATAACTATGGCTACACCTTC
NA,TRBJ2-7,NA,TRBV24-1,CATSDTGTSPREQYF,TGTGCCACCAGTGATACAGGGACCTCTCCCCGCGAGCAGTACTTC
NA,TRBJ2-3,TRBD2,TRBV3-1/TRBV3-2,CASSPGLASDTQYF,TGTGCCAGCAGCCCGGGACTAGCAAGTGATACGCAGTATTTT
NA,TRBJ2-7,TRBD1,TRBV18,CASSQGQGARSGFEQYF,TGTGCCAGCTCACAAGGTCAGGGGGCCCGATCCGGCTTCGAGCAGTACTTC
NA,TRBJ2-7,NA,TRBV5-1,CASSLEAGSYEQYF,TGCGCCAGCAGCTTGGAGGCAGGGTCCTACGAGCAGTACTTC
NA,TRBJ2-1,NA,TRBV12-5,CASGLPTGDEQFF,TGTGCTAGTGGTTTGCCAACTGGGGATGAGCAGTTCTTC
once,TRBJ2-3,NA,TRBV5-3,CARRAESLNTQYF,TGTGCCAGAAGGGCGGAGTCCTTAAATACGCAGTATTTT
NA,TRBJ2-2,NA,TRBV2,CASVWDSNTGELFF,TGTGCCAGCGTGTGGGACTCGAACACCGGGGAGCTGTTTTTT
NA,TRBJ2-7,NA,TRBV6-5,CASRRGDYEQYF,TGTGCCAGCAGGAGGGGGGACTACGAGCAGTACTTC
NA,TRBJ2-7,NA,TRBV5-1,CASSWDGYEQYF,TGCGCCAGCAGCTGGGACGGTTACGAGCAGTACTTC
NA,TRBJ1-1,NA,TRBV19,CASSASDGSTEAFF,TGTGCCAGTAGTGCTTCAGACGGGTCGACTGAAGCTTTCTTT
NA,TRBJ1-5,TRBD1,TRBV4-2,CASSRDRDQHF,TGTGCCAGCAGCCGGGACAGGGACCAGCATTTT
NA,TRBJ1-6,NA,TRBV6-5,CASSYAGNSPLHF,TGTGCCAGCAGTTACGCAGGGAATTCACCCCTCCACTTT
NA,TRBJ1-1,NA,TRBV27,CASGSGGAGNTEAFF,TGTGCCAGCGGATCTGGGGGGGCCGGGAACACTGAAGCTTTCTTT
NA,TRBJ2-2,TRBD2,TRBV5-4,CASSLDFSGGIPGELFF,TGTGCCAGCAGCTTGGATTTTAGCGGGGGGATTCCCGGGGAGCTGTTTTTT
NA,TRBJ1-2,NA,TRBV5-4,CASSLETGLGYTF,TGTGCCAGCAGCTTGGAGACAGGATTGGGCTACACCTTC
once,TRBJ2-7,NA,TRBV12-3/TRBV12-4,CATRRDTTYEQYF,TGTGCCACCAGGCGGGACACTACCTACGAGCAGTACTTC